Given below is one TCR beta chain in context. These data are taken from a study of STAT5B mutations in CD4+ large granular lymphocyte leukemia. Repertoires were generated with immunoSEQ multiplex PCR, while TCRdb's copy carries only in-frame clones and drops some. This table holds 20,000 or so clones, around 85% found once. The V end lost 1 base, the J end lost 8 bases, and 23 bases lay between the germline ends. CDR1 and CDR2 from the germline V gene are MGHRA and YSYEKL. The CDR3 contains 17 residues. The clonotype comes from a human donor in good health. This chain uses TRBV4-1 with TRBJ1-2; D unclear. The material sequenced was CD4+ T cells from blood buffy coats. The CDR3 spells CASSQGLVVDQGPGYTF. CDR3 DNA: TGCGCCAGCAGCCAAGGGTTGGTTGTTGACCAAGGTCCAGGCTACACCTTC.